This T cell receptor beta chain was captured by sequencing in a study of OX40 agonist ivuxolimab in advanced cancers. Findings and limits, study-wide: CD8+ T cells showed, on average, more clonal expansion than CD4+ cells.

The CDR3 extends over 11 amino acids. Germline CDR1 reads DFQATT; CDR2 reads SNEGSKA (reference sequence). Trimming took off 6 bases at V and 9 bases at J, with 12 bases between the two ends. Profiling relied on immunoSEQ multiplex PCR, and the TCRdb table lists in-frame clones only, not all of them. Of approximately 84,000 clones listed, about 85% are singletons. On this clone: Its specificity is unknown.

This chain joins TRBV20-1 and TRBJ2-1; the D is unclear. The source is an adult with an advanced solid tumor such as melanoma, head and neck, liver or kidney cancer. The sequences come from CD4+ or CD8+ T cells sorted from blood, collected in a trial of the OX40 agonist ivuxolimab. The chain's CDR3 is CSAESVGEQFF. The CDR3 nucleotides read TGCAGTGCGGAAAGCGTAGGTGAGCAGTTCTTC.